These 21 T cell receptor beta chains were all obtained from the same sample, sequenced in a study of metastatic and nonmetastatic thyroid tumors. There were no patients who had received any treatment before thyroid surgery. From the PCR reads, TCRdb re-called clones with MiXCR. The profile covers tens of thousands of clones, with roughly 15% appearing a single time and about 6.5% taken by the ten largest. Specimen: blood. Receptors were obtained from a male donor with papillary thyroid cancer or a benign thyroid nodule (not recorded which). Some clones in this sample may be carry-over from other donors' samples.

This clone was observed at least ten times. The chain is built from TRBV5-6 and TRBJ2-7, with D possibly matching TRBD2 (7 bases). The CDR3 extends over 18 amino acids. Germline loops: CDR1 SGHDT, CDR2 YYEEEE. V shed 5 bases and J shed 3 bases, with 27 bases lying between them. The CDR3 nucleotides read TGTGCCAGCAGGGGGGGGCAGGCGAGCGCCACGGACGACTACGAGCAGTACTTC. It specifies CASRGGQASATDDYEQYF.

The rearrangement uses TRBV28 and TRBJ2-7; 9 bases are shared with TRBD2. The CDR3 consists of 15 residues. V trimming: 7 bases; J trimming: 4 bases; junction bases outside the gene matches: 11. The V gene's germline CDR1 is MDHEN and CDR2 SYDVKM. CDR3 loop: CASTPTPAGGYEQYF. The DNA of the CDR3 is TGTGCCAGCACGCCCACACCAGCGGGAGGTTACGAGCAGTACTTC.

The chain combines TRBV14 with TRBJ2-7, with D possibly being TRBD2 (5 bases). The CDR3 has 12 residues. CDR1 is SGHDN, CDR2 FVKESK, per germline. Trimming shortened V by 5 bases and J by 1 base, and 6 bases separated the two germline ends. CDR3 in DNA: TGTGCCAGCAGCGGGAGTTCCTACGAGCAGTACTTC. Encoded protein: CASSGSSYEQYF.

This clone was detected many times. This may come from a read error, since a much larger clone is one base off. This sequence joins TRBV20-1 and TRBJ2-3; 9 bases line up with TRBD1. This CDR3 region has 15 residues. CDR1 is DFQATT and CDR2 is SNEGSKA in the germline V gene (reference sequence). DNA for the CDR3: TGCAGTGCCAGGCCGGGACAGGGCTTTTTAGATGCGCAGTATTTT. Translating gives CSARPGQGFLDAQYF.

This clone has ten or more counts. The chain is built from TRBV19 and TRBJ2-4; 9 bases are shared with TRBD2. Germline CDR1 and CDR2: LNHDA and SQIVND (reference sequence). The CDR3 extends over 14 amino acids. Unmatched junction bases numbered 0, after V lost 6 bases and J lost 0 bases. CDR3 bases: TGTGCCAGTAGACTAGCGGGAGCCAAAAACATTCAGTACTTC. Translated: CASRLAGAKNIQYF.

This clone has at least ten counts. The V gene is TRBV6-1, the J gene TRBJ2-5, with D perhaps TRBD1 (5 bases). V was shortened by 7 bases and J by 5 bases, with 20 bases between the two germline ends. Germline V gene lookup returns CDR1 MNHNS and CDR2 SASEGT. The CDR3 length is 15 residues. The CDR3 nucleotides read TGTGCCAGCACCCCAAACGGTGGGGCCTGGGAGACCCAGTACTTC. It is translated as CASTPNGGAWETQYF.

The rearrangement joins TRBV6-1 to TRBJ2-5, with 7 nucleotides matching TRBD1. This CDR3 comprises 12 residues. Losses at the gene ends were 8 bases for V and 7 bases for J; bases not matched to a gene: 7. Germline V gene sequence: CDR1 MNHNS, CDR2 SASEGT. The CDR3 nucleotides are TGTGCCAGCCGGGCCCCAGGGGGGACCCAGTACTTC. This sequence encodes CASRAPGGTQYF.

This clone appeared many times. The rearrangement links TRBV28 to TRBJ1-1; TRBD1 is a possible D gene (5 bases). Germline values: CDR1 MDHEN, CDR2 SYDVKM. The germline V and J ends were trimmed by 1 base and 3 bases, with 21 bases remaining between them. The length of the CDR3 is 18 residues. CDR3 in amino acids: CASSLYPKPTSGDTEAFF. The CDR3 coding sequence is TGTGCCAGCAGTTTATACCCCAAACCTACGTCGGGGGACACTGAAGCTTTCTTT.

This clone has at least ten counts. The chain uses TRBV18 and TRBJ1-5, with TRBD1 identical over 11 bases. The germline V gene encodes CDR1 KGHSH and CDR2 LQKENI. The V segment lost 3 bases and the J segment 5 bases; nucleotides outside the gene matches: 9. CDR3 length: 17 residues. Here the CDR3 reads CASSPSTDRGLDQPQHF. The DNA for the CDR3 is TGTGCCAGCTCACCCTCGACGGACAGGGGGCTCGATCAGCCCCAGCATTTT.

This clone qualifies as medium-sized. The chain joins TRBV5-1 to TRBJ1-1, with D possibly matching TRBD1 (5 bases). Trimming shortened V by 7 bases and J by 2 bases, and 18 bases separated the two germline ends. In germline, CDR1 is SGHRS, CDR2 YFSETQ. CDR3 length: 15 amino acids. In DNA, the CDR3 is TGCGCCAGCCCTATGAAGGGGTTCCATAACACTGAAGCTTTCTTT. Translating it yields CASPMKGFHNTEAFF.

This clone was recorded a few times. Since a much larger clone is just one base distant, this may be a read error. Other nucleotide sequences from this sample produce the same CDR3. The J gene is TRBJ1-1, the V gene TRBV2, with no clear D. The CDR3 sequence is 14 residues long. Germline V lookup: CDR1 SNHLY, CDR2 FYNNEI. DNA for the CDR3: TGTGCCAGTAGTTACCCGGTCGTGAACACTGAAGCCTTCTTT. Translated: CASSYPVVNTEAFF.

This clone appeared many times. The chain couples TRBV20-1 to TRBJ2-7; 10 nucleotides agree with TRBD2. Germline CDR1 DFQATT, CDR2 SNEGSKA (reference sequence). The CDR3 extends over 14 amino acids. Trimming removed 0 bases from V and 4 bases from J; junction bases left unmatched: 3. The CDR3 coding sequence is TGCAGTGCTAGAGATCTAGCGGGAGAGTACGAGCAGTACTTC. As protein: CSARDLAGEYEQYF.

This clone was detected ten times or more. V is TRBV19 and J is TRBJ1-2; the match to TRBD1 covers 9 bases. The CDR3 covers 13 residues. Germline trimming cut 10 bases from V and 4 bases from J; bases unmatched to any gene: 7. Germline loops: CDR1 LNHDA, CDR2 SQIVND (reference sequence). CDR3: CATLQGAVYGYTF. CDR3 nucleotide sequence: TGTGCCACCCTACAGGGGGCCGTCTATGGCTACACCTTC.

A single count supports this clone. CDR3 amino acids: CSARRGSRHEQYF. The CDR3 DNA follows: TGCAGTGCTAGGAGGGGTAGTAGGCACGAGCAGTACTTC. This chain joins TRBV20-1 and TRBJ2-7, with D perhaps assigned TRBD1 or TRBD2 (5 bases each). The CDR3 is made up of 13 amino acids. Trimming took off 3 bases at V and 5 bases at J, with 14 bases between the two ends. Germline V CDR1 and CDR2: DFQATT, SNEGSKA (reference sequence).

This clone is deemed medium-sized (0.01 to 0.1%). The chain joins TRBV6-4 to TRBJ2-5, with 8 nucleotides matching TRBD2. This CDR3 is built from 16 residues. In germline, CDR1 is MRHNA, CDR2 SNTAGT. J gave up 5 bases and V 0 bases, and 8 bases lay outside the gene matches. The CDR3 bases are TGTGCCAGCAGTGACTCGAGCGGGGGAGGATGGGAGACCCAGTACTTC. This sequence encodes CASSDSSGGGWETQYF.

This clone was seen repeatedly, ten times or more. This rearrangement joins TRBV2 to TRBJ1-2; D unresolved. This CDR3 region has 10 residues. V was trimmed by 7 bases and J by 4 bases, leaving 4 bases between them. Germline V gene data show CDR1 as SNHLY and CDR2 as FYNNEI. CDR3 region: CASNGYGYTF. The CDR3 bases are TGTGCCAGCAACGGCTATGGCTACACCTTC. The whole variable domain, remainder taken from reference TRBV2 and TRBJ1-2, is EPEVTQTPSHQVTQMGQEVILRCVPISNHLYFYWYRQILGQKVEFLVSFYNNEISEKSEIFDDQFSVERPDGSNFTLKIRSTKLEDSAMYFCASNGYGYTFGSGTRLTVV.

This clone was recorded at least ten times. The chain carries TRBV11-2 and TRBJ2-1; D not resolved. The CDR3 runs to 11 residues. CDR1 is SGHAT and CDR2 is FQNNGV in the germline V gene. Deletions cut 5 bases from V and 7 bases from J, with 6 bases between. CDR3 region: CASSVGNEQFF. The CDR3 DNA is TGTGCCAGCAGCGTAGGTAATGAGCAGTTCTTC.

This clone occurred a few times. J is TRBJ1-5 and V is TRBV28; D remains unclear. There are 14 residues in the CDR3. In germline, CDR1 is MDHEN, CDR2 SYDVKM. V dropped 2 bases and J dropped 0 bases, with 5 bases sitting between them. The CDR3 region has the DNA TGTGCCAGCAGTTTAGGGAGTAGCAATCAGCCCCAGCATTTT. Its translation is CASSLGSSNQPQHF.

By its share, this clone is medium-sized. This chain uses TRBV2 with TRBJ2-7; 12 nucleotides match TRBD2. From germline, CDR1 is SNHLY and CDR2 FYNNEI. The CDR3 is made up of 15 amino acids. V trimming: 6 bases; J trimming: 0 bases; junction bases outside the gene matches: 3. In DNA form, the CDR3 reads TGTGCCAGCAGACCGACTAGCGGGAGCTCCTACGAGCAGTACTTC. Translating it yields CASRPTSGSSYEQYF.

About this clone itself: Since no conserved phenylalanine or tryptophan closes the CDR3, a read error is the likely cause. The chain recombines TRBV28 with TRBJ1-1, with TRBD1 matching over 12 bases. CDR3 size: 15 residues. Per germline, CDR1 MDHEN and CDR2 SYDVKM. Losses at the gene ends were 4 bases for V and 6 bases for J; bases not matched to a gene: 6. CDR3 nucleotides: TGTGCCAGCAGTTCCCCCCGGGACAGGGGGCCTGAAGCTTTCCTT. Amino acids: CASSSPRDRGPEAFL.

The J gene is TRBJ2-2, the V gene TRBV6-2 or TRBV6-3, with 11 nucleotides matching TRBD2. There are 16 residues in the CDR3. Germline assignment: CDR1 MNHEY and CDR2 SVGEGT. Trimming removed 2 bases from V and 4 bases from J; junction bases left unmatched: 3. CDR3 loop: CASSYTGTSGTGELFF. DNA for the CDR3: TGTGCCAGCAGTTACACCGGGACTAGCGGCACCGGGGAGCTGTTTTTT.